The sequence of this T cell receptor (beta chain) was determined in a study of blood T cells in healthy people across ages (dated by TCRdb to the mid-2010s). Context from the whole study: In model experiments, template switching captured roughly one uniquely barcoded TCR beta cDNA molecule for every two T cells. The donors were split into four age groups: young (average about 15 years), middle-aged (39), aged (more than 60) and long-lived (roughly 86). The study analyzed two additional independent replicas of 1 million unique cDNA reads from the same blood draw for two donors, one aged 18 to 29 and one aged 80 or older. To avoid experimental bias, donors of different ages were distributed randomly across sequencing lanes. The study measured age-related changes in TCR beta repertoire diversity using deep sequencing normalized with unique cDNA molecular identifiers.

The library was made by 5' RACE. Sequenced on an Illumina HiSeq 2500. A second PCR of roughly 6 to 11 cycles was run with a J-beta primer mix and a sample-barcoded 5' primer. A unique molecular identifier was introduced onto each TCR beta cDNA molecule by a template-switch 5' adaptor carrying 12 random nucleotides. Each sample yielded at least 3 million CDR3-containing paired-end reads. All of the RNA was converted into first-strand cDNA using the Mint cDNA synthesis kit, with a TRBC-specific oligonucleotide serving as the primer. All cDNA was treated with uracil-DNA glycosylase and then went through a first 18-cycle PCR with the universal primers M1SS and BC2_uni_R. For the original study's pipeline: Normalization of each sample was performed by random selection of 1 million high-quality reads, each carrying a distinct molecular identifier. Reads sharing molecular identifiers were discarded rather than binned into consensus sequences. MiTCR, run with a Q25 quality threshold and the strictest error-elimination algorithm, handled CDR3 identification, clonotype clustering and error correction. A nonparametric unseen species model with Euler transformation was used to estimate a lower bound on total TCR beta diversity. TCRdb took the public reads, trimmed them with fastp at Q25, ran MiXCR for clone calling and kept in-frame beta chains. CDR3 protein duplicates are merged, each entry listing the most common genes and DNA. The V and J calls here are based on TCRdb, not the publication. The sample contains 1.5 million to 2 million distinct CDR3 sequences, roughly 30% of them found a single time. The ten largest clones add up to more than 6% of the sample.

Only a few counts were recorded for this clonotype. Its antigen remains undetermined. Nothing much larger sits one base from this clone, and base qualities are not available. The donors were about 40 Caucasian individuals from Russia, aged about 6 to 95 years, who were systemically healthy. Each donor gave approximately 9.3 milliliters of peripheral blood, collected into EDTA-treated Vacutainer tubes. PBMCs were isolated by Ficoll-Paque density-gradient centrifugation, with at least 6 million obtained per sample. Trizol reagent was used to extract total RNA from the PBMCs, yielding at least 5.5 micrograms per sample. The percentages of naive CD45RAhigh/CD27high T cells were determined by flow cytometry on a PBMC aliquot from every donor. The germline V gene yields SQVTM for CDR1 and ANQGSEA for CDR2. Counted from cysteine to phenylalanine, this CDR3 has 13 amino acids. The CDR3 DNA has 39 bases and is translated from base 1. Trimming costs V 3 bases and J 0 bases, and their ends lie 6 bases apart.

Study-level results and caveats: Observed TCR beta diversity correlated strongly with the percentage of naive T cells measured by flow cytometry. Because the CMV infection status of the donors was unknown, age-related changes in expanded clonotypes may potentially have been confounded. Total diversity estimates from one million sequenced T cells were considered lower bounds and underestimates. The long-lived group showed more naive CD4+ T cells, fewer expanded clones and increased TCR diversity than the aged group, suggesting age selection. Observed TCR beta diversity per million T cells fell roughly linearly with age, and a significant reduction was already apparent by age approximately 40. Because profiling used bulk unsorted PBMCs, naive and antigen-experienced compartments could not be compared conclusively.

The material sequenced was blood. This receptor was identified in a woman in her twenties or thirties in good health. The chain links TRBV29-1 with TRBJ2-1, with the D gene not clear enough to name. The DNA reads as follows: TGCAGCGTTGAGGCGGTCTCCTACAATGAGCAGTTCTTC. The translation is CSVEAVSYNEQFF.